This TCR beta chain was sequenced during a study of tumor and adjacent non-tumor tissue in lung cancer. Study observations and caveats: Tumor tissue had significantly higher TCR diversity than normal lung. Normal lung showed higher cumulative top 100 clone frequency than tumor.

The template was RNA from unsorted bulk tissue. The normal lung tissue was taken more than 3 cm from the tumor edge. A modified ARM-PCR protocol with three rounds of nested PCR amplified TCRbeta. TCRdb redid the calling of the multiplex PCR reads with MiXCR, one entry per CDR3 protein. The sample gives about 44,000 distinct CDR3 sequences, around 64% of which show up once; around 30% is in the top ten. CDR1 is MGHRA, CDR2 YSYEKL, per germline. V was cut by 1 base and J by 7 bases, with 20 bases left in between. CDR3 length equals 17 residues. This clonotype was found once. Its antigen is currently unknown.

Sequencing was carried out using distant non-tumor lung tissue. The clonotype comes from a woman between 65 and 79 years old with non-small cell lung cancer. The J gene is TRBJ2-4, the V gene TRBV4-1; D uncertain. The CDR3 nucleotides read TGCGCCAGCAGCCAAGCGGGCGGCACTTCAGTAGGGAACATTCAGTACTTC. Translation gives CASSQAGGTSVGNIQYF.